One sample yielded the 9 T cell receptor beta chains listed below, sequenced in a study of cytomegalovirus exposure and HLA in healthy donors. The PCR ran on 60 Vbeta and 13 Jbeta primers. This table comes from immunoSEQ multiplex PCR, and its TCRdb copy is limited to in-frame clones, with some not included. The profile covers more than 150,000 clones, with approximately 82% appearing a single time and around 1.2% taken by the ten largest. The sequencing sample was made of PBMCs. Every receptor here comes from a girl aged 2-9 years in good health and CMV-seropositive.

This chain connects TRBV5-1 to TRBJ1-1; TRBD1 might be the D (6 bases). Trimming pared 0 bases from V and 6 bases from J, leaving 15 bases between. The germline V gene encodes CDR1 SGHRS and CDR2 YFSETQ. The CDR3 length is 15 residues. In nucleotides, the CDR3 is TGCGCCAGCAGCTTGGCCCCCCAGGGGATCCCTGAAGCTTTCTTT. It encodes CASSLAPQGIPEAFF.

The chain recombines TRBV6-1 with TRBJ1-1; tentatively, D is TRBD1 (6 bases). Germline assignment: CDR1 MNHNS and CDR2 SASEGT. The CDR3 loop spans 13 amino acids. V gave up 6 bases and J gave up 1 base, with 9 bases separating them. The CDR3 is CASRQGANTEAFF. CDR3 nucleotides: TGTGCCAGCAGACAGGGCGCGAACACTGAAGCTTTCTTT.

This CDR3 is CASSLSENSPLHF. In DNA form, the CDR3 reads TGTGCCAGCAGTTTATCGGAGAACTCACCCCTCCACTTT. This sequence joins TRBV27 and TRBJ1-6; D is unclear. The CDR3 covers 13 residues. From germline, CDR1 is MNHEY and CDR2 SMNVEV (reference sequence). V gave up 0 bases and J gave up 10 bases, with 7 bases separating them.

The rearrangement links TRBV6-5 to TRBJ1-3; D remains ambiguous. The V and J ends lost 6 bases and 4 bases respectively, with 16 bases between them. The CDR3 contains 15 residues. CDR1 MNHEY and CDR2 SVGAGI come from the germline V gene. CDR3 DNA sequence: TGTGCCAGCAGCAGTCCTGTCGGGGTCGGAAACACCATATATTTT. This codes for CASSSPVGVGNTIYF.

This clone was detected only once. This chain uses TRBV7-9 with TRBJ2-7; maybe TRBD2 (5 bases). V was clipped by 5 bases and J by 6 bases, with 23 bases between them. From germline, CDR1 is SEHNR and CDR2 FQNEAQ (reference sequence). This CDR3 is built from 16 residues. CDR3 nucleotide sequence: TGTGCCAGCAGCCTCGGGGTCGAGTGGGTTAAAGCCGAGCAGTACTTC. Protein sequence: CASSLGVEWVKAEQYF.

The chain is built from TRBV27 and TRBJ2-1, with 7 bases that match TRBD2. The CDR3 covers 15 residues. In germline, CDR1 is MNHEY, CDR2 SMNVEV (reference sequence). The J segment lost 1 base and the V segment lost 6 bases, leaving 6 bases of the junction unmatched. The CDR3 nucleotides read TGTGCCAGCAGACGGGGAGGGGTATCCTACAATGAGCAGTTCTTC. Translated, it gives CASRRGGVSYNEQFF.

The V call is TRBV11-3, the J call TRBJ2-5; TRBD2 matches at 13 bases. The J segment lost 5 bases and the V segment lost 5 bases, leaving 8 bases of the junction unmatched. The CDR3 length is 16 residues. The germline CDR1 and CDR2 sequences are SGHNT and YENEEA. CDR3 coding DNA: TGTGCCAGCAGCCCCTGGACTAGCGGGAGTGGCGAGACCCAGTACTTC. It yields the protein CASSPWTSGSGETQYF.

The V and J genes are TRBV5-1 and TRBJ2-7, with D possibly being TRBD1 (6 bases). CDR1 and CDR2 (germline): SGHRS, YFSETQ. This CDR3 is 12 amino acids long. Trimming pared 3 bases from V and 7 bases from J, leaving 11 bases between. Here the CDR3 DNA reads TGCGCCAGCAGCTCAACAGGGTGTGAGCAGTACTTC. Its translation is CASSSTGCEQYF.

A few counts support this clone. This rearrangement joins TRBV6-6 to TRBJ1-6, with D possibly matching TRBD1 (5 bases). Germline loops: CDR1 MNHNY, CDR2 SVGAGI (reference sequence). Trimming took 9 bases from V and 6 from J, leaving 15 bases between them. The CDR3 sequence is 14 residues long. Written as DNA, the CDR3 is TGTGCCAGTTGCAATCAGGGAACTAATTCACCCCTCCACTTT. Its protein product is CASCNQGTNSPLHF.